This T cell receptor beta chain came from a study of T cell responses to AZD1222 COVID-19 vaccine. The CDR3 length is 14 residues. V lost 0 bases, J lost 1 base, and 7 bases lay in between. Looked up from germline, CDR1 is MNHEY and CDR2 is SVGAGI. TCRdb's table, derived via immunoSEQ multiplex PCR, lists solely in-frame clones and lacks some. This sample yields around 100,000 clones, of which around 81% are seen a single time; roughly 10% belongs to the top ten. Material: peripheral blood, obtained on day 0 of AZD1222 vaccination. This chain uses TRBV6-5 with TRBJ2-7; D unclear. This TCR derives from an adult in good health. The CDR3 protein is CASSYSGQSYEQYF. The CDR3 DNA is TGTGCCAGCAGTTACTCGGGTCAGTCCTACGAGCAGTACTTC.